This T cell receptor (beta chain) was obtained from a study of blood T cell repertoires in COVID-19. J was trimmed by 3 bases and V by 7 bases; bases with no gene match: 8. The length of the CDR3 is 16 residues. Germline values: CDR1 SNHLY, CDR2 FYNNEI. In the study's own analysis: Quantification of nucleated cells was approximated via reference gene primer amplification. Sequencing was performed with immunoSEQ multiplex PCR; in TCRdb, only in-frame clones are kept and a portion is missing. V and J calls and clone size are as listed in that table; D and trimming were resolved from the DNA. The sample has roughly 100,000 clones; around 90% are singletons.

J is TRBJ2-1 and V is TRBV2, with TRBD1 identical over 11 bases. The material sequenced was peripheral blood. The receptor was isolated from a woman between 45 and 60 years old with COVID-19, enrolled during active disease. CDR3 DNA: TGTGCCAGCAACCTCGGGACAGGGGGTATCTACAATGAGCAGTTCTTC. It is translated as CASNLGTGGIYNEQFF.